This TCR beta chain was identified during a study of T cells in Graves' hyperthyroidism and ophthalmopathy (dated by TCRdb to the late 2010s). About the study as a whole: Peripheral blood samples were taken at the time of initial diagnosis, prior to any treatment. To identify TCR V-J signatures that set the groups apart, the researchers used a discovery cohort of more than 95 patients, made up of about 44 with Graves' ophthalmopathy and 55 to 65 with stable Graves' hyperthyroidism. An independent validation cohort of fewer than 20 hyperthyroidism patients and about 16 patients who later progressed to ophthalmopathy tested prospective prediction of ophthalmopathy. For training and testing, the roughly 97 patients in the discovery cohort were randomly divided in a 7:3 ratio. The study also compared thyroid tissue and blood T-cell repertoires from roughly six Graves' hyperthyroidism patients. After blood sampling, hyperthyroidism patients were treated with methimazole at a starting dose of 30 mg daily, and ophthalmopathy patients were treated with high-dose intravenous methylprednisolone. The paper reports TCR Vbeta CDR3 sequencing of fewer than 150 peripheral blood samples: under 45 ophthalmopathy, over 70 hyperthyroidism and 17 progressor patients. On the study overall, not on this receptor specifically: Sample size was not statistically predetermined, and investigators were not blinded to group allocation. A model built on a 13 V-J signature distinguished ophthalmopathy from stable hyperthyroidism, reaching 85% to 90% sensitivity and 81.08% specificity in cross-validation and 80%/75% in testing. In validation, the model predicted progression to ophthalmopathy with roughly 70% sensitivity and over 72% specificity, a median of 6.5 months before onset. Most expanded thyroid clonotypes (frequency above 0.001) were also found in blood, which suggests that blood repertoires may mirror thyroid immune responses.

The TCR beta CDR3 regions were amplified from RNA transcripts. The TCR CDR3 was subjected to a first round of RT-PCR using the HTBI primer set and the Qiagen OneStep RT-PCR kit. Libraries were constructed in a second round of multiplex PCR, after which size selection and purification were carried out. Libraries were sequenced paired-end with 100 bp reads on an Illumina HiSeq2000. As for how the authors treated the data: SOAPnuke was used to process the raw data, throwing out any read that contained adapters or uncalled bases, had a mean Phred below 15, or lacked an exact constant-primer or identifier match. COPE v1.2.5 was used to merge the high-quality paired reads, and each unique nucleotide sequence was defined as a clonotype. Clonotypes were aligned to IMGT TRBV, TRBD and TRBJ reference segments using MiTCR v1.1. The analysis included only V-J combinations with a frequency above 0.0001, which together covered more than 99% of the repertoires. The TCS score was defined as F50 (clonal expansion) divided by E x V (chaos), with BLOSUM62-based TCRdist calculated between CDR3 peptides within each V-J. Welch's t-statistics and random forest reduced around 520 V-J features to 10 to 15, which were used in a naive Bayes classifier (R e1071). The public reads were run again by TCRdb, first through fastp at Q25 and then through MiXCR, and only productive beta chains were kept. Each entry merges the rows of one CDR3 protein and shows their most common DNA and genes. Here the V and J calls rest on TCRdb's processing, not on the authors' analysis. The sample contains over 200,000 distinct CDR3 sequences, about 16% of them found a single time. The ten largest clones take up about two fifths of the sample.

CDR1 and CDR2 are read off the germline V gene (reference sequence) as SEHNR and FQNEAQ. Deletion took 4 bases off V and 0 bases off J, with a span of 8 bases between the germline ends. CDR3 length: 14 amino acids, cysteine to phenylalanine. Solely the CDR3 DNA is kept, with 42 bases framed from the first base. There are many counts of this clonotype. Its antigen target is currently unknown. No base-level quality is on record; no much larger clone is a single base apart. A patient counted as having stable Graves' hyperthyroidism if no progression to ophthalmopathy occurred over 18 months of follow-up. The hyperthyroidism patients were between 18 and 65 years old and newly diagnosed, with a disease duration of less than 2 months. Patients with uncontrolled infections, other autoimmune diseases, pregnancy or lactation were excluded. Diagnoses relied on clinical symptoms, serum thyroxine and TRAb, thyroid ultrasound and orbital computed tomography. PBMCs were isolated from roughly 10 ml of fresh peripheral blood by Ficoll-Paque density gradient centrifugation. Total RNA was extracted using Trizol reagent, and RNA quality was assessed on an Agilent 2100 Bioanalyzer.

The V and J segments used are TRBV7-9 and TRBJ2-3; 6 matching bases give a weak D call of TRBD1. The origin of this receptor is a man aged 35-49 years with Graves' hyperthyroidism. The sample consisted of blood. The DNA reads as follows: TGTGCCAGCAGCTCAGGGGCCAGCACAGATACGCAGTATTTT. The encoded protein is CASSSGASTDTQYF.